This is a list of T cell receptor beta chains from one sample in a study of T-cell reconstitution after alpha-beta-depleted transplantation in children. TCRdb reprocessed the PCR reads with MiXCR, giving one entry per CDR3 protein. The profile shows around 420,000 distinct CDR3 sequences, around 15% of them singletons. The source was PBMCs, mostly from graft donor cells, collected 360 days after TCRalphabeta/CD19-depleted stem cell transplant. Receptors originate from a boy less than two years old who had a stem cell transplant for Wiskott-Aldrich syndrome, so the T cells may come from the graft donor. Both conserved end residues are part of each CDR3. D genes are given only for firm matches. Only some rows state a clone size, as once, few, many or a class for expanded clones.

size: -; D: TRBD2; J: TRBJ2-1; V: TRBV2; CDR3: CASSWGLAVNNEQFF
size: few; D: -; J: TRBJ2-7; V: TRBV29-1; CDR3: CSVQDSLYEQYF
size: -; D: TRBD1; J: TRBJ1-2; V: TRBV5-1; CDR3: CASSSIPYRGVDGYTF
size: many; D: TRBD1; J: TRBJ2-5; V: TRBV11-3; CDR3: CASSGDRDQETQYF
size: few; D: -; J: TRBJ2-5; V: TRBV25-1; CDR3: CASSGWVDEGETQYF
size: -; D: TRBD2; J: TRBJ2-5; V: TRBV29-1; CDR3: CSVARLSGKYQETQYF
size: few; D: TRBD2; J: TRBJ2-2; V: TRBV20-1; CDR3: CSARRPGGGELFF
size: few; D: TRBD2; J: TRBJ2-3; V: TRBV27; CDR3: CASSFSSGSLMWGQYF
size: few; D: -; J: TRBJ1-4; V: TRBV4-3; CDR3: CASSQDRVDEKLFF
size: few; D: TRBD1; J: TRBJ2-7; V: TRBV5-1; CDR3: CASRTGTGFSSYEQYF
size: few; D: TRBD2; J: TRBJ2-3; V: TRBV20-1; CDR3: CSARRRGRTTDTQYF